This TCR beta chain was identified in a study of T cells in Graves' hyperthyroidism and ophthalmopathy. Study context: Peripheral blood specimens were obtained at initial diagnosis, prior to any treatment.

TCR beta CDR3 sequences were amplified from RNA transcripts. The HTBI set primed first-round TCR CDR3 RT-PCR. TCRdb itself ran the multiplex PCR reads through MiXCR, one entry per CDR3 protein. The sample holds more than 350,000 distinct CDR3 sequences, more than 14% seen once. The CDR3 totals 14 residues. V trimming: 3 bases; J trimming: 4 bases; junction bases outside the gene matches: 4. Germline V gene data show CDR1 as SNHLY and CDR2 as FYNNEI. Ten or more counts support this clonotype. This TCR derives from a woman aged 25 to 39 with Graves' ophthalmopathy. The sequencing sample was made of blood. The chain combines TRBV2 with TRBJ2-3; 7 positions agree with TRBD2. CDR3 nucleotides: TGTGCCAGCAGTGAGACTAGCCCACCAGATACGCAGTATTTT. It translates to CASSETSPPDTQYF.